This T cell receptor beta chain is from a study of T cell repertoires in cytomegalovirus infection. Whole-study context: Indicated by public TCR beta signatures were CMV infection and matching HLA type.

This clonotype was seen a handful of times. What it binds is not known. This CDR3 spans 13 amino acids. Germline lookup yields CDR1 ENHRY and CDR2 SYGVKD. V was cut by 4 bases and J by 8 bases, with 14 bases left in between. TCRdb re-analysed the reads in MiXCR, keeping a single row per CDR3 protein. The sample yields around 770,000 distinct CDR3 sequences, about 29% seen once. Sequenced material: cultured CD8+ T cells from PBMCs, taken from culture after CMV antigen stimulation. The chain is built from TRBV10-3 and TRBJ1-2; D remains ambiguous. This clonotype was sampled from a human donor in good health (CMV status not recorded). Some clones in this sample may be carry-over from other donors' samples. This CDR3 is CAISVFGPEGYTF. CDR3 nucleotide sequence: TGTGCCATCAGTGTTTTCGGGCCGGAGGGCTACACCTTC.